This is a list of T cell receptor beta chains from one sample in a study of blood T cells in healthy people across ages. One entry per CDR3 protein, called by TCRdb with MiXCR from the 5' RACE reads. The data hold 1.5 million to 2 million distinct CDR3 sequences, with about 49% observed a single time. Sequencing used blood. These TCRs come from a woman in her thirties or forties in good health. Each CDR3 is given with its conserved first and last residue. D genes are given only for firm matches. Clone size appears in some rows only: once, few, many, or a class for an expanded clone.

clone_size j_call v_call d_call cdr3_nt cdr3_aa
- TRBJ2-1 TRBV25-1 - TGTGCCAGCAGTGACACAGGGAGCCCCTACAATGAGCAGTTCTTC CASSDTGSPYNEQFF
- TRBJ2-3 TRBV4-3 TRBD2 TGCGCCAGCAGCCAAGGGTGGACTAGCGGGGGGAGTTCGACAGATACGCAGTATTTT CASSQGWTSGGSSTDTQYF
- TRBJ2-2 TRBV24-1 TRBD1 TGTGCCACCAGTGATTTGAGTGGACAGGGAAATACCGGGGAGCTGTTTTTT CATSDLSGQGNTGELFF
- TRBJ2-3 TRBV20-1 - TGCAGTGCTGAGGGATGGCAGCCAGATACGCAGTATTTT CSAEGWQPDTQYF
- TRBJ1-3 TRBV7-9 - TGTGCCAGCAGCCCCGGAGCCGCGGACACCATATATTTT CASSPGAADTIYF
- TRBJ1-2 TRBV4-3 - TGCGCCAGCAGCCAAGATCGCCTACATTGGCTGTATGGCTACACCTTC CASSQDRLHWLYGYTF
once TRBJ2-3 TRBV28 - TGTGCCAGCAGGGCGGGGGCCTCACAAAAGGTAGATACGCAGTATTTT CASRAGASQKVDTQYF
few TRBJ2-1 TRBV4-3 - TGCGCCAGCAGCCAAGACGGGACAAATTACAATGAGCAGTTCTTC CASSQDGTNYNEQFF
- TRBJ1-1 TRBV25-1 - TGTGCCAGCTCCCTCATGGCTGAAGCTTTCTTT CASSLMAEAFF
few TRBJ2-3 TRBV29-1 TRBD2 TGCAGCGTGGAGGCAGGCAGCGGGGTCCGCACAGATACGCAGTATTTT CSVEAGSGVRTDTQYF
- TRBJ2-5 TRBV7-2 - TGTGCCAGCAGCTCCGAACCAGGGTGGGGAGAGACCCAGTACTTC CASSSEPGWGETQYF
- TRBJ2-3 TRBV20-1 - TGCAGTGCAACCACAGCAGGGGCGGGGACCTCATATACGCAGTATTTT CSATTAGAGTSYTQYF
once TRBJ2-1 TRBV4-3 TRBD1 TGCGCCAGCAGCCGAACAGGGGCCCACAATGAGCAGTTCTTC CASSRTGAHNEQFF
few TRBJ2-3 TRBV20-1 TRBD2 TGCAGTGCTAGAGATAGGACCAGCGGGGACGGTACAGATACGCAGTATTTT CSARDRTSGDGTDTQYF
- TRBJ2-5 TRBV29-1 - TGCAGCGTTGCCAGAGGGGGTGGGCAAGAGACCCAGTACTTC CSVARGGGQETQYF
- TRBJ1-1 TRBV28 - TGTGCCAGCAGTTTCTACCCCGGGGGTAGCACTGAAGCTTTCTTT CASSFYPGGSTEAFF
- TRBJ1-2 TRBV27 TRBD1 TGTGCCAGCAGTCCCCCGACAGGGACCTATGGCTACACCTTC CASSPPTGTYGYTF
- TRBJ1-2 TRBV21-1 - TGTGCCAGCAGCAAAGCTATTCAAGGGACAGGGAAGTGGCACTATGGCTACACCTTC CASSKAIQGTGKWHYGYTF
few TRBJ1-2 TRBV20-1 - TGCAGTGCTAATGCAGGGCGAAACTATGGCTACACCTTC CSANAGRNYGYTF
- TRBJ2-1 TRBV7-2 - TGTGCCAGCAGCTTAGATCGGGACCGCGAGCAGTTCTTC CASSLDRDREQFF
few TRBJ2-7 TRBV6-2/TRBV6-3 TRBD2 TGTGCCAGCAGACGGCAGGAGCGGGGCGAGCAGTACTTC CASRRQERGEQYF
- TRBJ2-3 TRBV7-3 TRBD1 TGTGCCAGCAGCTTAAACTCGCCGGACAGGAGTTTGTATACGCAGTATTTT CASSLNSPDRSLYTQYF
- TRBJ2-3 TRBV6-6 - TGTGCCAGCAGTTACTCGGGACGAGACACAGATACGCAGTATTTT CASSYSGRDTDTQYF
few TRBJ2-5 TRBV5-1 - TGCGCCAGCAGCCCCAACTCCCAAGAGACCCAGTACTTC CASSPNSQETQYF
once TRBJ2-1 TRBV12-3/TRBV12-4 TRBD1 TGTGCCAGCAGCCCCCAACCCGGGACAGGGGTTAATGAGCAGTTCTTC CASSPQPGTGVNEQFF
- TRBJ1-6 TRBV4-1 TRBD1 TGCGCCAGCAGCCAAGAAGGTGGCCAGGGGGCTAGTGGGTCACCCCTCCACTTT CASSQEGGQGASGSPLHF
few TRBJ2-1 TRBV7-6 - TGTGCCAGCAGCTTTGGAAGCAGAATCTACAATGAGCAGTTCTTC CASSFGSRIYNEQFF
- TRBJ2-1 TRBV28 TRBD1 TGTGCCAGCAGTTTATACACAGGGGGAGGCTACAATGAGCAGTTCTTC CASSLYTGGGYNEQFF
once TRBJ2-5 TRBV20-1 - TGCAGTGCTAGAGGGCAGGGGAAGGAGGTCCGTCAAGAGACCCAGTACTTC CSARGQGKEVRQETQYF
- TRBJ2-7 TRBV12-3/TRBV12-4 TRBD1 TGTGCCAGCAGTTTACGGGGACAGGGGAAATGCGAGCAGTACTTC CASSLRGQGKCEQYF